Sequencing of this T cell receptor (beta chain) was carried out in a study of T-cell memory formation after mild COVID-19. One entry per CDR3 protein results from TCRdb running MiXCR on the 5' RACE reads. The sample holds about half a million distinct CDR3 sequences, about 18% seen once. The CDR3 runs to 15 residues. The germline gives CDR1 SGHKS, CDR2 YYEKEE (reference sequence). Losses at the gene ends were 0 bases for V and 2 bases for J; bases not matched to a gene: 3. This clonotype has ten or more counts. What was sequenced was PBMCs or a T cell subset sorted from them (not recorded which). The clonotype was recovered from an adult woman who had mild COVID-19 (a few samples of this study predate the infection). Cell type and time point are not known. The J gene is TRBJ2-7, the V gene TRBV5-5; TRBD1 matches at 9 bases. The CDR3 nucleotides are TGTGCCAGCAGCTTGGACGGGACAGGGACCTACGAGCAGTACTTC. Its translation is CASSLDGTGTYEQYF.